This is a list of T cell receptor beta chains from one sample in a study of control samples from healthy donors and cancer patients. The assay was immunoSEQ multiplex PCR, and TCRdb's table has in-frame clones only and misses some. The repertoire holds some 140,000 clones, with roughly nine tenths as singletons. Sequences were obtained from blood. The receptor source for this set is a woman younger than 45 in good health. CDR3s include the opening cysteine and the closing phenylalanine or tryptophan.

CDR3	V	J
CASSRQQRGQGLDEQYF	TRBV5-1	TRBJ2-7
CASSFLPKNIQYF	TRBV28	TRBJ2-4
CASSFTDRVDQPQHF	TRBV5-5	TRBJ1-5
CASRGQKNQPQHF	TRBV6-5	TRBJ1-5
CASSPAGDPDTQYF	TRBV11-2	TRBJ2-3
CASGPIYF	TRBV6-9	TRBJ1-3
CASSMGPWAYF	TRBV19	TRBJ2-7
CASSPGGREETQYF	TRBV9	TRBJ2-5
CASSPSRVEAFF	TRBV11-2	TRBJ1-1
CASSWRGVAYEQYF	TRBV7-2	TRBJ2-7
CASSPLVVSGHTQYF	TRBV27	TRBJ2-3
CASSLLGGADNGYTF	TRBV5-1	TRBJ1-2
CAWRASGRAGELFF	TRBV30	TRBJ2-2
CASSLMAGFDEQFF	TRBV7-9	TRBJ2-1
CATPKGGTEAFF	TRBV24-1	TRBJ1-1
CAWSVPPYQPQHF	TRBV30	TRBJ1-5
CASSQDNRVIILGRHEQYF	TRBV14	TRBJ2-7
CASSLGQPNYGYTF	TRBV28	TRBJ1-2
CASSLPGGRGREAFF	TRBV7-2	TRBJ1-1
CASSLSGAPQETQYF	TRBV7-7	TRBJ2-5
CASSFTGGETEAFF	TRBV27	TRBJ1-1
CASSGRASGNYGYTF	TRBV19	TRBJ1-2
CATSRASGSPDTQYF	TRBV15	TRBJ2-3
CASSQIDGSYGYTF	TRBV3-1/TRBV3-2	TRBJ1-2
CASSLRGESYGYTF	TRBV5-4	TRBJ1-2
CASSLGGLTNYGYTF	TRBV5-1	TRBJ1-2
CASSPRGSEFF	TRBV2	TRBJ2-1
CASSLLCCYQFIVRDYEQYF	TRBV27	TRBJ2-7
CAWTSPPEQYF	TRBV30	TRBJ2-7
CASGGGRNQPQHF	TRBV28	TRBJ1-5
CASRQTSYEQYF	TRBV6-5	TRBJ2-7
CASSLGAGTANTEAFF	TRBV7-8	TRBJ1-1
CASSELAGIYNEQFF	TRBV7-8	TRBJ2-1
CASSRTGRGTEAFF	TRBV5-1	TRBJ1-1
CSVASGNGQPQHF	TRBV29-1	TRBJ1-5
CAWSEGQGGEKLFF	TRBV30	TRBJ1-4
CASSMAPSEQYF	TRBV19	TRBJ2-7
CASSELDRVNTEAFF	TRBV6-1	TRBJ1-1
CASRQGGSTDTQYF	TRBV7-2	TRBJ2-3
CASSLSGGSGNTIYF	TRBV5-1	TRBJ1-3
CASSSGLGLNTEAFF	TRBV5-1	TRBJ1-1
CASIGAYEQYF	TRBV28	TRBJ2-7
CASSRQGSGEQYF	TRBV28	TRBJ2-7